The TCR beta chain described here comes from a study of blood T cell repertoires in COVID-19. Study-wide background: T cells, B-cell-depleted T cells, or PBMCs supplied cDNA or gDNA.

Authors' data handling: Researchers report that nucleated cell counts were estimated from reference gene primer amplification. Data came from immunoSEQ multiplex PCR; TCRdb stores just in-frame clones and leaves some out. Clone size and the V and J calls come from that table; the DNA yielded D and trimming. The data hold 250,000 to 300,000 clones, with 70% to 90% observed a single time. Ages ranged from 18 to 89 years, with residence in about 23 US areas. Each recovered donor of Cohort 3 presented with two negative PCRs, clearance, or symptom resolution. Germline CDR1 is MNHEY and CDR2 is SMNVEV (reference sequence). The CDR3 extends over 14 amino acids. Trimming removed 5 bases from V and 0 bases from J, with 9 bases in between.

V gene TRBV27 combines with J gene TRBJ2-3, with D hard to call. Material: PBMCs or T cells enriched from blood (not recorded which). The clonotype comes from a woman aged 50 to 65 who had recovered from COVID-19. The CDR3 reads CASSHTLSTDTQYF. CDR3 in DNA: TGTGCCAGCAGTCACACCCTTAGCACAGATACGCAGTATTTT.